Shown below are 6 T cell receptor beta chains from a single sample sequenced in a study of neurological immune-mediated disorders. Each CDR3 protein is one row after TCRdb ran MiXCR on the 5' RACE reads. The sample contains about 120,000 distinct CDR3 sequences, 3.2% of which appear only once. Sequencing input: PBMCs. These receptors were obtained from a woman younger than 45 with multiple sclerosis.

This clonotype was observed at least ten times. The genes are TRBV29-1 and TRBJ2-1; 9 bases map to TRBD1. V dropped 3 bases and J dropped 7; count of bases not matched to a gene: 10. Germline CDR1 and CDR2: SQVTM and ANQGSEA. This CDR3 spans 15 amino acids. The CDR3 protein is CSVDGTDRGRNEQFF. In nucleotides, the CDR3 is TGCAGCGTTGATGGGACTGACAGGGGGAGGAATGAGCAGTTCTTC.

This clonotype was detected many times. V usage is TRBV5-1 and J usage is TRBJ2-5; 10 bases agree with TRBD1. V shed 2 bases and J 3 bases; nucleotides not matched to a gene: 4. The CDR3 is made up of 15 amino acids. Germline V lookup: CDR1 SGHRS, CDR2 YFSETQ. This CDR3 reads CASSFSGTGEETQYF. In DNA, the CDR3 is TGCGCCAGCAGCTTCTCCGGGACAGGGGAAGAGACCCAGTACTTC.

In this sample, this clonotype turned up many times. The chain joins TRBV6-6 to TRBJ1-4; D call uncertain. The CDR3 runs 12 residues. Per germline, CDR1 MNHNY and CDR2 SVGAGI (reference sequence). Trimming removed 2 bases from V and 5 bases from J, with 3 bases in between. The CDR3 loop is CASSYLNEKLFF. The CDR3 DNA reads as TGTGCCAGCAGTTACCTCAATGAAAAACTGTTTTTT.

The sample holds many counts of this clonotype. This chain uses TRBV7-2 with TRBJ2-7; D remains unclear. The V end was cut by 5 bases, the J end by 5 bases, with 22 bases between. This CDR3 comprises 16 residues. From germline, CDR1 is SGHTA and CDR2 FQGNSA. CDR3 residues: CASSPQTGRVRNEQYF. The DNA for the CDR3 is TGTGCCAGCAGCCCCCAAACTGGACGGGTGCGTAACGAGCAGTACTTC.

This clonotype was picked up many times. The chain recombines TRBV10-3 with TRBJ2-7; 14 bases align to TRBD2. With 4 bases clipped from V and 7 bases from J, the junction kept 12 bases outside the gene matches. CDR1 is ENHRY and CDR2 is SYGVKD in the germline V gene. The CDR3 contains 17 residues. CDR3 coding DNA: TGTGCCATCAGTGGACCCGGGACTAGCGGGAGTATGAGAGAGCAGTACTTC. It yields the protein CAISGPGTSGSMREQYF.

Many counts were recorded for this clonotype. The chain links TRBV7-9 to TRBJ1-1, with D possibly TRBD1 on 5 matching bases. Trimming removed 3 bases at V and 6 bases at J, with 11 bases between. The CDR3 totals 13 residues. Germline V lookup: CDR1 SEHNR, CDR2 FQNEAQ (reference sequence). The CDR3 region is CASSLNDSPEAFF. CDR3 in DNA: TGTGCCAGCAGCTTGAACGACAGCCCTGAAGCTTTCTTT.